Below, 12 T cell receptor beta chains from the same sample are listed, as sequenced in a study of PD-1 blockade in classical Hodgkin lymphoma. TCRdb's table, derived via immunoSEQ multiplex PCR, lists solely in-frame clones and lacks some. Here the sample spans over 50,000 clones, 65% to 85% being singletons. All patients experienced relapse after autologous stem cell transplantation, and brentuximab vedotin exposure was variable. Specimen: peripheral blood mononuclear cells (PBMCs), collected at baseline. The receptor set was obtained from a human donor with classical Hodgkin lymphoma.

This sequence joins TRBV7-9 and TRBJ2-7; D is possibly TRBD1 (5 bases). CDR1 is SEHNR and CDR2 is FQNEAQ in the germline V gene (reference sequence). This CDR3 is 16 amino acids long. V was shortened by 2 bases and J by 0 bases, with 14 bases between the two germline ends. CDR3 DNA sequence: TGTGCCAGCAGCTTACTAAGGGGTGGGGTCTCCTACGAGCAGTACTTC. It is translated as CASSLLRGGVSYEQYF.

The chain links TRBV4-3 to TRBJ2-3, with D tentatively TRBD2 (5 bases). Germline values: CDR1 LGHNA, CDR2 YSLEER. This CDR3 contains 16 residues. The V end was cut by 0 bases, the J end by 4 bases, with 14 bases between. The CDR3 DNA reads TGCGCCAGCAGCCAAGAGCTCGCGGGTCCCCCAGATACGCAGTATTTT. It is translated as CASSQELAGPPDTQYF.

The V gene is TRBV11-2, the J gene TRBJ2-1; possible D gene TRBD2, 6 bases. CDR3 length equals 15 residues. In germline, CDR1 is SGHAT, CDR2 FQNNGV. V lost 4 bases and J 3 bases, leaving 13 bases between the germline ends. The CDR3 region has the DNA TGTGCCAGCAGCTCCCTTAGCGGAGACTACAATGAGCAGTTCTTC. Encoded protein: CASSSLSGDYNEQFF.

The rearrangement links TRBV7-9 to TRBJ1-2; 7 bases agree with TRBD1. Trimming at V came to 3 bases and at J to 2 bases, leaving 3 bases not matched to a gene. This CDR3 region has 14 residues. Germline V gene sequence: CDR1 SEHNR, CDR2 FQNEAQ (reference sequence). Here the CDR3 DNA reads TGTGCCAGCAGCTTGGGACAGCTAAACTATGGCTACACCTTC. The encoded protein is CASSLGQLNYGYTF.

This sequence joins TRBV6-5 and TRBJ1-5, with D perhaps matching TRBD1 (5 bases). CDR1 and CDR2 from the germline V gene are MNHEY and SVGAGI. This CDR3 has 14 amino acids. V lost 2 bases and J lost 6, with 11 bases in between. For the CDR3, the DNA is TGTGCCAGCAGTTACGGAGGGGTGGGTCAGCCCCAGCATTTT. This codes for CASSYGGVGQPQHF.

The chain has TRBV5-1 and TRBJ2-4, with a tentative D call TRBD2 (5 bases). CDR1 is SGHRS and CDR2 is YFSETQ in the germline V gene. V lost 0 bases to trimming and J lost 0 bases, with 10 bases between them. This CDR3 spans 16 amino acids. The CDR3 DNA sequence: TGCGCCAGCAGCTTGGGGGAGTACCTAGCCAAAAACATTCAGTACTTC. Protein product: CASSLGEYLAKNIQYF.

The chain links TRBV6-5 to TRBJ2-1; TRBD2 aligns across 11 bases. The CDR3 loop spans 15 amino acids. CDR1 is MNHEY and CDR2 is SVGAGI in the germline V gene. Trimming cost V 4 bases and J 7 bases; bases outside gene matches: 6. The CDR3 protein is CASSFVAGGGNEQFF. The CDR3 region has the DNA TGTGCCAGCAGTTTCGTAGCGGGAGGGGGAAATGAGCAGTTCTTC.

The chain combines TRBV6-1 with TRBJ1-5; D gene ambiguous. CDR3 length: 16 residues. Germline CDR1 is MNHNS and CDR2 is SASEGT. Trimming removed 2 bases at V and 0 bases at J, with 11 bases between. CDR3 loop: CASSELDVYSNQPQHF. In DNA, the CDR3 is TGTGCCAGCAGTGAATTAGATGTTTATAGCAATCAGCCCCAGCATTTT.

This CDR3 is CASSIGLSYNEQFF. Here the CDR3 DNA reads TGTGCCAGTAGTATAGGACTCTCCTACAATGAGCAGTTCTTC. The rearrangement joins TRBV19 to TRBJ2-1; D is undetermined. The CDR3 extends over 14 amino acids. Trimming pared 1 base from V and 0 bases from J, leaving 4 bases between. The germline gives CDR1 LNHDA, CDR2 SQIVND (reference sequence).

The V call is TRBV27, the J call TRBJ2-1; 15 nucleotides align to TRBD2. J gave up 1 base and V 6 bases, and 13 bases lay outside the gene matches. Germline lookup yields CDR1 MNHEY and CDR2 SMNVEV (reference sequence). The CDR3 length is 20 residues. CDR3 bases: TGTGCCAGCAGAACTTTCTCGGGGGGACTAGCGGGAGGTTCCTACAATGAGCAGTTCTTC. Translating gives CASRTFSGGLAGGSYNEQFF.

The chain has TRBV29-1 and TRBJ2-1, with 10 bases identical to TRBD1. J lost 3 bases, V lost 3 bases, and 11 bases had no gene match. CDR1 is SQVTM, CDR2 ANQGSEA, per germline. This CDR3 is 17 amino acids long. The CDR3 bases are TGCAGCGTTGAGGGGACAGGGGTTTTTTTTAACTACAATGAGCAGTTCTTC. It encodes CSVEGTGVFFNYNEQFF.

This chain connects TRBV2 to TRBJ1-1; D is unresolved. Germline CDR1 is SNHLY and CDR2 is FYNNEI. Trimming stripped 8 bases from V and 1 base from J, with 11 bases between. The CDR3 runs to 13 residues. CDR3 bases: TGTGCCAGCTGCGTTGGAGGGAACACTGAAGCTTTCTTT. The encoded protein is CASCVGGNTEAFF.